This T cell receptor (beta chain) was sequenced in a study of blood T cell repertoires in COVID-19. TCRdb's copy holds only in-frame clones and misses some; the assay was immunoSEQ multiplex PCR. The profile shows 250,000 to 300,000 clones, 80% to 90% of them singletons. This CDR3 comprises 14 residues. Trimming cost V 7 bases and J 0 bases; bases outside gene matches: 5. CDR1 and CDR2 from the germline V gene are SQVTM and ANQGSEA. Input material: peripheral blood. This TCR came from a man at least 80 years old with acute or convalescent COVID-19. The chain is built from TRBV29-1 and TRBJ1-5; 8 nucleotides match TRBD1. This chain's CDR3 is CSAAQGDSNQPQHF. CDR3 nucleotides: TGCAGCGCCGCACAGGGGGATAGCAATCAGCCCCAGCATTTT.